The sequence of this TCR beta chain was determined in a study of blood T cell repertoires in COVID-19. Study-wide context: COVID-19 samples, acute and convalescent, were from the United States, Italy and Spain.

Assay used: immunoSEQ multiplex PCR; TCRdb lists only in-frame clones, some missing. The profile shows approximately 180,000 clones, more than 70% of them singletons. Germline-derived CDR1 and CDR2 are SGDLS and YYNGEE. Trimming removed 0 bases from V and 4 bases from J, with 11 bases in between. The CDR3 loop spans 14 amino acids. The gene calls are TRBV9 and TRBJ2-7; weak D call: TRBD2 (6 bases). Sequenced material: peripheral blood. The receptor was isolated from a human donor in a cohort sampled during active COVID-19. CDR3 region: CASSVGGEVYEQYF. The DNA of the CDR3 is TGTGCCAGCAGCGTAGGGGGGGAGGTTTACGAGCAGTACTTC.